Following are 6 T cell receptor beta chains from one sample sequenced in a study of T cell responses to AZD1222 COVID-19 vaccine. The protocol was immunoSEQ multiplex PCR, while the TCRdb copy is restricted to in-frame clones and leaves out a portion. Here the sample spans under 200,000 clones, around nine tenths being singletons. This specimen was peripheral blood, taken 28 days after the second AZD1222 dose. These receptors originate from an adult who received the AZD1222 COVID-19 vaccine.

The chain recombines TRBV18 with TRBJ1-1, with 8 bases aligning to TRBD1. The germline V gene has CDR1 KGHSH and CDR2 LQKENI. The V gene end was trimmed by 0 bases and the J gene end by 3 bases; junction bases not matched to a gene: 15. CDR3 size: 19 residues. This CDR3 is CASSPPPRTGWSIDTEAFF. The CDR3 DNA sequence: TGTGCCAGCTCACCACCTCCCCGGACAGGGTGGTCGATTGACACTGAAGCTTTCTTT.

The chain uses TRBV3-1 (or the pseudogene TRBV3-2) and TRBJ2-2; D not resolved. In germline, CDR1 is LGHDT, CDR2 YNNKEL (reference sequence). V shed 1 base and J shed 4 bases, with 7 bases lying between them. The CDR3 runs to 14 residues. The DNA for the CDR3 is TGTGCCAGCAGCCAAGGGGTAGCCACCGGGGAGCTGTTTTTT. Its translation is CASSQGVATGELFF.

This clone was found once. CDR3 sequence: CASSLGQGLYEQYF. The CDR3 DNA is TGTGCCAGCAGCTTAGGACAGGGCCTCTACGAGCAGTACTTC. The chain joins TRBV7-7 to TRBJ2-7, with 7 bases identical to TRBD1. Germline V gene data show CDR1 as SSHAT and CDR2 as FNYEAQ (reference sequence). The CDR3 runs to 14 residues. V shed 1 base and J 3 bases; nucleotides not matched to a gene: 3.

V is TRBV19 and J is TRBJ2-1, with 10 bases that match TRBD2. CDR1 LNHDA and CDR2 SQIVND come from the germline V gene (reference sequence). The CDR3 contains 19 residues. V trimming: 1 base; J trimming: 5 bases; junction bases outside the gene matches: 14. This chain's CDR3 is CASSIAVMIGLADHNEQFF. The DNA for the CDR3 is TGTGCCAGTAGTATAGCTGTGATGATAGGACTAGCGGACCACAATGAGCAGTTCTTC.

The chain couples TRBV7-2 to TRBJ1-2, with D possibly being TRBD1 (5 bases). The CDR3 covers 15 residues. V lost 5 bases to trimming and J lost 5 bases, with 18 bases between them. CDR1 is SGHTA, CDR2 FQGNSA, per germline. The CDR3 DNA sequence: TGTGCCAGCAGCCCTTCAGACGGGGGGAAATATGGCTACACCTTC. It encodes CASSPSDGGKYGYTF. The full variable domain, with the rest looked up from reference TRBV7-2 and TRBJ1-2, is GAGVSQSPSNKVTEKGKDVELRCDPISGHTALYWYRQSLGQGLEFLIYFQGNSAPDKSGLPSDRFSAERTGGSVSTLTIQRTQQEDSAVYLCASSPSDGGKYGYTFGSGTRLTVV.

The chain employs TRBV6-5 and TRBJ1-4; 9 nucleotides line up with TRBD1. This CDR3 comprises 14 residues. The germline CDR1 and CDR2 sequences are MNHEY and SVGAGI. V shed 6 bases and J 8 bases; nucleotides not matched to a gene: 7. The CDR3 sequence: CASSSGTGTEKLFF. The CDR3 nucleotides read TGTGCCAGCAGCTCCGGGACAGGGACCGAAAAACTGTTTTTT.